This T cell receptor beta chain was captured in a study of cytomegalovirus exposure and HLA in healthy donors. Whole-study results and caveats: Solely CMV serostatus was available to characterize immune exposure. Common viral pathogens were later found to be apparently linked to several of the most significant clusters. Using the classifier, cytomegalovirus status was reportedly diagnosed with high specificity and sensitivity. Researchers reportedly found TCR beta sequences accurately predicted most subjects' HLA-A and HLA-B alleles.

Worth noting for this clone: The antigen is unknown.

CDR1 and CDR2 (germline): LNHNV, YYDKDF (reference sequence). V was clipped by 5 bases and J by 8 bases; unmatched bases: 6. This CDR3 is 15 amino acids long. PCR involved 60 Vbeta and 13 Jbeta primers. TCRdb keeps only in-frame clones here, not all; method: immunoSEQ multiplex PCR. The sample lists about 170,000 clones, about three quarters seen once, with 2.5% to 4% in the top ten. The chain has TRBV15 and TRBJ2-3; 14 bases match TRBD2. The origin of this receptor is a female donor in good health and CMV-seronegative. Sequenced sample: PBMCs. CDR3 bases: TGTGCCACCAGCGTGGGACTAGCGGGAGATAGTACGCAGTATTTT. Translating gives CATSVGLAGDSTQYF. Using reference TRBV15 and TRBJ2-3 for the parts outside the CDR3, the full variable domain is DAMVIQNPRYQVTQFGKPVTLSCSQTLNHNVMYWYQQKSSQAPKLLFHYYDKDFNNEADTPDNFQSRRPNTSFCFLDIRSPGLGDTAMYLCATSVGLAGDSTQYFGPGTRLTVL.